A selection of T cell receptor beta chains follows, all from one sample in a study of T cells after yellow fever vaccination. From the 5' RACE reads, TCRdb called clonotypes with MiXCR, one entry per CDR3 protein. The profile shows hundreds of thousands of distinct CDR3 sequences, around an eighth of them singletons. The source material was PBMCs, sampled on the day of the yellow fever booster vaccination. These receptors were obtained from a man aged 30 to 39 who received the YFV17D yellow fever vaccine. CDR3s include the opening cysteine and the closing phenylalanine or tryptophan. D genes are given only for firm matches. Clone size appears in some rows only: once, few, many, or a class for an expanded clone.

V	D	size	J	DNA	CDR3
TRBV12-3/TRBV12-4	TRBD2	NA	TRBJ2-1	TGTGCCAGCAGTGTCAGACTAGCGGGAGACCCCGAGCAGTTCTTC	CASSVRLAGDPEQFF
TRBV19	TRBD2	NA	TRBJ2-1	TGTGCCAGTAATCCTAGCGGGGGATCGGTCAATGAGCAGTTCTTC	CASNPSGGSVNEQFF
TRBV28	TRBD1	NA	TRBJ2-7	TGTGCCAGCAGCTGTGGGACAGGCATCGACGGCGAGCAGTACTTC	CASSCGTGIDGEQYF
TRBV20-1	TRBD2	NA	TRBJ2-3	TGCAGTGCTTCCGGGACTAGCGGGAGGGCCAGTCTAGATACGCAGTATTTT	CSASGTSGRASLDTQYF
TRBV5-1	NA	few	TRBJ1-1	TGCGCCAGCAGCTTTATGCAGAACACTGAAGCTTTCTTT	CASSFMQNTEAFF
TRBV19	TRBD2	NA	TRBJ2-3	TGTGCCAGTAGTATCAGCGGGACCACAGATACGCAGTATTTT	CASSISGTTDTQYF
TRBV11-2	NA	NA	TRBJ2-2	TGTGCCAGCAGCCCCGTATTGTCCCGCCGGGACACCGGGGAGCTGTTTTTT	CASSPVLSRRDTGELFF
TRBV7-2	TRBD2	few	TRBJ2-2	TGTGCCAGCAGCCTCCGACTAGCGGGAGTCGGGGAGCTGTTTTTT	CASSLRLAGVGELFF
TRBV3-1	TRBD2	NA	TRBJ2-3	TGTGCCAGCAGCCAAGTGCGGGAGGCAACAGATACGCAGTATTTT	CASSQVREATDTQYF
TRBV29-1	TRBD2	few	TRBJ2-7	TGCAGCGTTCGGGGGGGACTGAGTTTCTCCTACGAGCAGTACTTC	CSVRGGLSFSYEQYF
TRBV19	TRBD2	few	TRBJ2-4	TGTGCCGCGGGGGTGGCAGGCACCAAAAACATTCAGTACTTC	CAAGVAGTKNIQYF
TRBV29-1	TRBD1	NA	TRBJ2-4	TGCAGCGTTCAGGGGGCGTCGGACATTCAGTACTTC	CSVQGASDIQYF
TRBV29-1	TRBD2	NA	TRBJ2-5	TGCAGCGTTCCGCTAGCGGGAGGGCCGGAGACCCAGTACTTC	CSVPLAGGPETQYF
TRBV3-1	TRBD2	few	TRBJ2-1	TGTGCCAGCAGCCAAGGATACAGCGGGAGTTGGAGTGAGCAGTTCTTC	CASSQGYSGSWSEQFF
TRBV12-3/TRBV12-4	NA	few	TRBJ1-3	TGTGCCAGCATGAGTCCTGGAAACACCATATATTTT	CASMSPGNTIYF
TRBV10-2	NA	NA	TRBJ2-1	TGCGCCAGCAGTGAGGCCTACAATGAGCAGTTCTTC	CASSEAYNEQFF
TRBV20-1	NA	NA	TRBJ2-7	TGCAGTGCTAGGACAGATCCCTACGAGCAGTACTTC	CSARTDPYEQYF
TRBV5-6	NA	NA	TRBJ2-1	TGTGCCAGCAGCGCCGGGACTCGCACCTACAATGAGCAGTTCTTC	CASSAGTRTYNEQFF
TRBV20-1	TRBD2	many	TRBJ2-1	TGCAGTGCTAGCGAACTAGCGGGAGGGTTCAATGAGCAGTTCTTC	CSASELAGGFNEQFF
TRBV20-1	TRBD2	few	TRBJ2-1	TGCAGTGCGTGGACTAGCGGGAGGGCCGGTAATGAGCAGTTCTTC	CSAWTSGRAGNEQFF